Detailed here is one TCR beta chain. The source of the sample is a study of cytomegalovirus exposure and HLA in healthy donors. V gave up 5 bases and J gave up 2 bases; unmatched junction bases: 6. There are 15 residues in the CDR3. CDR1 is SGHTA, CDR2 FQGNSA, per germline. Amplification used 60 Vbeta primers and 13 Jbeta primers. Only in-frame clones appear in the TCRdb table, and some are missing; sequencing was by immunoSEQ multiplex PCR. The data show about 190,000 clones, 70% to 80% seen once. Sequencing was done on a sample of PBMCs. The TCR sequence derives from a woman aged 25 to 39 in good health and CMV-seropositive. The rearrangement uses TRBV7-2 and TRBJ2-7, with 10 bases lining up with TRBD2. CDR3: CASSTLAGRAYEQYF. In nucleotides, the CDR3 is TGTGCCAGCAGCACACTAGCGGGAAGAGCCTACGAGCAGTACTTC.